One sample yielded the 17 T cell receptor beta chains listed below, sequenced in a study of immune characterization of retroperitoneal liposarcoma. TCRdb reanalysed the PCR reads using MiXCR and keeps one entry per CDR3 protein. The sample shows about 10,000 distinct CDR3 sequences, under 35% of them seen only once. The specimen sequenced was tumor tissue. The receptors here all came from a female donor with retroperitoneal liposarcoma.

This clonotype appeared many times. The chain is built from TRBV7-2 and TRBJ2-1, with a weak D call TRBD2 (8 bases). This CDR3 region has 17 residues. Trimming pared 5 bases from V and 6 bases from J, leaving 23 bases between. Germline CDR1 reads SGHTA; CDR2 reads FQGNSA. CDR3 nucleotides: TGTGCCAGCAGCAAAAGGGGGCGGGAGGCCACTGGCAATGAGCAGTTCTTC. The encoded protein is CASSKRGREATGNEQFF.

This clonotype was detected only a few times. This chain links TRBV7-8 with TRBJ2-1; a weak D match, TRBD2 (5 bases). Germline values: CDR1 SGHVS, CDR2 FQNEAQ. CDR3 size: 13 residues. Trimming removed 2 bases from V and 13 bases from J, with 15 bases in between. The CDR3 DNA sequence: TGTGCCAGCAGCTTAACCCGGGAAAACATTCAGTTCTTC. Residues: CASSLTRENIQFF.

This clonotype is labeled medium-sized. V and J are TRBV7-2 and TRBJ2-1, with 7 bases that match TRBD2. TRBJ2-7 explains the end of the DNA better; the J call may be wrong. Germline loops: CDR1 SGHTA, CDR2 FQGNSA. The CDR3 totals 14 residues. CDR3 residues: CASSLAGGSYEQYF. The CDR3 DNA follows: TGTGCCAGCAGCTTAGCCGGCGGGAGCTACGAGCAGTACTTC.

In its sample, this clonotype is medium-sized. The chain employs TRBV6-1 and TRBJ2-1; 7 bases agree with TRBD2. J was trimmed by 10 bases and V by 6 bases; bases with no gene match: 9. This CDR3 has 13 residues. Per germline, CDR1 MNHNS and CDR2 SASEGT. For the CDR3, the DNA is TGTGCCAGCAGACTAGCGACCTACTACGAGCAGTTCTTC. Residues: CASRLATYYEQFF.

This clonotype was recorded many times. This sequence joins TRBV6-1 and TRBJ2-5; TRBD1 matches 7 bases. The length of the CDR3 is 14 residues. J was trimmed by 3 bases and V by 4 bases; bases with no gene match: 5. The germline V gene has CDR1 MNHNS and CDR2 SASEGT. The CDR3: CASSAGQIKETQYF. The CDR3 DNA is TGTGCCAGCAGTGCGGGACAGATAAAAGAGACCCAGTACTTC.

Written as DNA, the CDR3 is TGTGCCAGCGACGCAGTGACAGGCACTGAAGCTTTCTTT. It is translated as CASDAVTGTEAFF. This rearrangement joins TRBV6-1 to TRBJ1-1, with a weak D call TRBD1 (6 bases). Trimming took 8 bases from V and 4 from J, leaving 14 bases between them. CDR3 size: 13 residues. The germline V gene encodes CDR1 MNHNS and CDR2 SASEGT.

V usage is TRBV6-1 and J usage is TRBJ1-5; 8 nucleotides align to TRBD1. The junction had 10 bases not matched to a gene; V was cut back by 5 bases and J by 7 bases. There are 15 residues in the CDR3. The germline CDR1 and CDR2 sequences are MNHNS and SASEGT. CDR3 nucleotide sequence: TGTGCCAGCAGTTTCTGGGACAGGTCAAGACAGCCCCAGCATTTT. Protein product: CASSFWDRSRQPQHF.

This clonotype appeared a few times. DNA of the CDR3: TGTGCCAGCAGCTTAGTTTCCGGACAGGGTCCCTACGAGCAGTACTTC. Protein product: CASSLVSGQGPYEQYF. The chain combines TRBV7-6 with TRBJ2-4; 8 positions match TRBD1. The DNA matches TRBJ2-7 better at its end, which makes the J call doubtful. There are 16 residues in the CDR3. Germline values: CDR1 SGHVS, CDR2 FNYEAQ.

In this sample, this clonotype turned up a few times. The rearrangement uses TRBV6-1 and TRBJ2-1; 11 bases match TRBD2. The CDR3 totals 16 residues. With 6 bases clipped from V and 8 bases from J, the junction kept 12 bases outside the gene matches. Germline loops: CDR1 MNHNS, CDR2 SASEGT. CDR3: CASSNGLAGGRYEQFF. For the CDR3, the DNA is TGTGCCAGCAGCAACGGGCTAGCGGGAGGTAGGTATGAGCAGTTCTTC.

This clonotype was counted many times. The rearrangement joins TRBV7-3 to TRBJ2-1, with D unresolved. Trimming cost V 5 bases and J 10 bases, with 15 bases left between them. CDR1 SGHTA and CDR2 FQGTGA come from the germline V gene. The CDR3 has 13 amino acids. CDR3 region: CASSNSPGNEQFF. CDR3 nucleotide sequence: TGTGCCAGCAGCAACTCCCCGGGCAACGAGCAGTTCTTC.

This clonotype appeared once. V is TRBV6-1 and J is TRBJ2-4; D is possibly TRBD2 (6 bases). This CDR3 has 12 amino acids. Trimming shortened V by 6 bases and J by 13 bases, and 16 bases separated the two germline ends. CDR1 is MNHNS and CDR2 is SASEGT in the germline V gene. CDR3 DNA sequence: TGTGCCAGCAGAGACTTTAGCCGGGAGCAGTACTTC. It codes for CASRDFSREQYF.

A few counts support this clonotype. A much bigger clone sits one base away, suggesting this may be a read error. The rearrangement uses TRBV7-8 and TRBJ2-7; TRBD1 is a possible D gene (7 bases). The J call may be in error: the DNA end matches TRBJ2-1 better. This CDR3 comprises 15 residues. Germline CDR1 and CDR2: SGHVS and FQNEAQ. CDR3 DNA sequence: TGTGCCAGCAGCCAGGGGGGAGAGGAGTACAATGAGCAGTTCTTC. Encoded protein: CASSQGGEEYNEQFF.

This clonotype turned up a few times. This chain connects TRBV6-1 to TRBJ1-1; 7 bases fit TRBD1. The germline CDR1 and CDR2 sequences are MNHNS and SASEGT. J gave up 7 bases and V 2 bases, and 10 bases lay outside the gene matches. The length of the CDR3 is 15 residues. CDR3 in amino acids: CASSELSDRVSEAFF. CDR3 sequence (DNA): TGTGCCAGCAGTGAACTATCCGACAGGGTCAGTGAAGCTTTCTTT.

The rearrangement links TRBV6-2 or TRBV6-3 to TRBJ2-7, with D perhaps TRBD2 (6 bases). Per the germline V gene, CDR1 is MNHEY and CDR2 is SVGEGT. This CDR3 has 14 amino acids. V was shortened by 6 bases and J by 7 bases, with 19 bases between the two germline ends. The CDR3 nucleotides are TGTGCCAGCAGGGAGGGCCCCGCCTACAATGAGCAGTACTTC. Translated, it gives CASREGPAYNEQYF.

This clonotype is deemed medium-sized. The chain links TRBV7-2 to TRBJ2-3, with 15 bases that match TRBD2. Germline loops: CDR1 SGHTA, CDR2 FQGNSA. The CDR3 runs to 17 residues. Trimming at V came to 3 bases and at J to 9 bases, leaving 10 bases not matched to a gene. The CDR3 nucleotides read TGTGCCAGCAGCTTTGGGACTAGCGGGAGGCAGGGGGAAACGCAGTATTTT. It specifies CASSFGTSGRQGETQYF.

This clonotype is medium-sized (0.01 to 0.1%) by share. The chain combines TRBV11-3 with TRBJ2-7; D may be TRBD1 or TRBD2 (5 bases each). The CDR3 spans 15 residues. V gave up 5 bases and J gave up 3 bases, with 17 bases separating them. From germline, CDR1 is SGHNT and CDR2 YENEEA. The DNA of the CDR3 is TGTGCCAGCAGCCCCCTGGGGGTATTGAGCTACGAGCAGTACTTC. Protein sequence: CASSPLGVLSYEQYF.

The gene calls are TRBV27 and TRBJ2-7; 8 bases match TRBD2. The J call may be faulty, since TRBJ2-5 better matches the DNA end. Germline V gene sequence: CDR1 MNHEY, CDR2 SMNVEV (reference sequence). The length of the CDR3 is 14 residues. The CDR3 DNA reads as TGTGCCAGCAGTTTCCGAGCGGGGGAAGAGACCCAGTACTTC. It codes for CASSFRAGEETQYF.